This T cell receptor (beta chain) was found in a study of blood T cell repertoires in COVID-19. Sequencing was performed with immunoSEQ multiplex PCR; in TCRdb, only in-frame clones are kept and a portion is missing. This sample has approximately 75,000 clones, with around 90% found just once. Only one count was recorded for this clone. Sample: peripheral blood. The TCR sequence derives from a human donor in a cohort sampled during active COVID-19.

The CDR3 region is CASSEAAPDIIQSYEQYF. The CDR3 DNA follows: TGTGCCAGCAGTGAAGCGGCTCCCGACATAATTCAATCCTACGAGCAGTACTTC. The rearrangement joins TRBV6-1 to TRBJ2-7; D gene uncertain. The CDR3 covers 18 residues. Germline assignment: CDR1 MNHNS and CDR2 SASEGT. Deletions cut 0 bases from V and 1 base from J, with 19 bases between.